The 26 T cell receptor beta chains below come from one sample, sequenced in a study of PD-1 blockade in classical Hodgkin lymphoma. The assay was immunoSEQ multiplex PCR, and TCRdb's table has in-frame clones only and misses some. The table includes fewer than 30,000 clones, roughly 90% detected once. The sample's time point: newly diagnosed, previously untreated cHL patient sample. Thawed PBMCs underwent magnetic negative selection to yield purified CD4+ T cells. Material: CD4+ T cells from blood. All receptors come from a human donor with classical Hodgkin lymphoma.

The rearrangement joins TRBV30 to TRBJ1-5, with D possibly matching TRBD1 (6 bases). The CDR3 covers 13 residues. Germline V gene sequence: CDR1 GTSNPN, CDR2 SVGIG (reference sequence). Deletions cut 3 bases from V and 8 bases from J, with 14 bases between. The chain's CDR3 is CAWSPGHEEPQHF. The CDR3 DNA reads TGTGCCTGGAGCCCGGGACACGAGGAGCCCCAGCATTTT. Complete variable domain (other parts from reference TRBV30 and TRBJ1-5): SQTIHQWPATLVQPVGSPLSLECTVEGTSNPNLYWYRQAAGRGLQLLFYSVGIGQISSEVPQNLSASRPQDRQFILSSKKLLLSDSGFYLCAWSPGHEEPQHFGDGTRLSIL.

The chain joins TRBV7-8 to TRBJ2-7; perhaps TRBD1 as D (6 bases). Germline assignment: CDR1 SGHVS and CDR2 FQNEAQ. The CDR3 totals 15 residues. The V end was cut by 3 bases, the J end by 0 bases, with 12 bases between. CDR3 amino acids: CASSFGQSSSYEQYF. The CDR3 coding sequence is TGTGCCAGCAGCTTCGGACAGTCTAGCTCCTACGAGCAGTACTTC.

The chain combines TRBV5-1 with TRBJ2-3; D call uncertain. The V and J ends lost 2 bases and 1 base respectively, with 11 bases between them. Germline V CDR1 and CDR2: SGHRS, YFSETQ. This CDR3 comprises 15 residues. The CDR3: CASSFRASGTDTQYF. In DNA, the CDR3 is TGCGCCAGCAGCTTTAGGGCTAGTGGCACAGATACGCAGTATTTT. Looking up the rest from reference TRBV5-1 and TRBJ2-3 gives the full variable domain: KAGVTQTPRYLIKTRGQQVTLSCSPISGHRSVSWYQQTPGQGLQFLFEYFSETQRNKGNFPGRFSGRQFSNSRSEMNVSTLELGDSALYLCASSFRASGTDTQYFGPGTRLTVL.

CDR3 protein: CASRGTLESGNTIYF. Written as DNA, the CDR3 is TGTGCCAGCAGAGGGACACTCGAATCTGGAAACACCATATATTTT. The chain has TRBV28 and TRBJ1-3, with D possibly TRBD1 on 6 matching bases. Germline V gives CDR1 MDHEN, CDR2 SYDVKM. V lost 6 bases and J 1 base, leaving 13 bases between the germline ends. This CDR3 contains 15 residues.

This chain uses TRBV29-1 with TRBJ1-2; 8 nucleotides align to TRBD1. The V segment lost 5 bases and the J segment 5 bases; nucleotides outside the gene matches: 13. CDR1 and CDR2 from the germline V gene are SQVTM and ANQGSEA. This CDR3 has 15 amino acids. The CDR3 loop is CSVFTPMQGAYGYTF. The DNA for the CDR3 is TGCAGCGTTTTCACCCCAATGCAGGGGGCTTATGGCTACACCTTC.

This sequence joins TRBV6-5 and TRBJ2-5; 8 bases align to TRBD1. Germline CDR1 is MNHEY and CDR2 is SVGAGI. The J segment lost 5 bases and the V segment lost 2 bases, leaving 10 bases of the junction unmatched. CDR3 size: 16 residues. CDR3 sequence reads: CASSYGQGSLGETQYF. The CDR3 nucleotides are TGTGCCAGCAGTTACGGACAGGGATCTCTTGGGGAGACCCAGTACTTC.

The chain couples TRBV5-1 to TRBJ2-3, with TRBD1 matching 10 bases. Trimming removed 4 bases from V and 4 bases from J; junction bases left unmatched: 6. The CDR3 has 15 amino acids. Germline V gives CDR1 SGHRS, CDR2 YFSETQ. The chain's CDR3 is CASSLGQGVPDTQYF. Here the CDR3 DNA reads TGCGCCAGCAGCCTTGGACAGGGGGTTCCAGATACGCAGTATTTT.

This clone was detected only once. The J gene is TRBJ1-1, the V gene TRBV7-3; D is uncertain. The CDR3 loop spans 13 amino acids. From germline, CDR1 is SGHTA and CDR2 FQGTGA. Trimming cost V 1 base and J 4 bases, with 7 bases left between them. For the CDR3, the DNA is TGTGCCAGCAGCTTAAATAGCCGCACTGAAGCTTTCTTT. It yields the protein CASSLNSRTEAFF.

The rearrangement links TRBV7-6 to TRBJ2-7, with D perhaps TRBD2 (5 bases). The germline V gene encodes CDR1 SGHVS and CDR2 FNYEAQ. V shed 3 bases and J shed 6 bases, with 12 bases lying between them. This CDR3 contains 13 residues. The CDR3 bases are TGTGCCAGCAGCTTGGGAGTAGCCGGCGAGCAGTACTTC. Protein sequence: CASSLGVAGEQYF.

The chain has TRBV9 and TRBJ2-3; 10 positions match TRBD2. This CDR3 region has 17 residues. Unmatched junction bases numbered 8, after V lost 0 bases and J lost 4 bases. Germline-derived CDR1 and CDR2 are SGDLS and YYNGEE. DNA for the CDR3: TGTGCCAGCAGCGTAGCGGCTAGCGGGAGAGCGGCAGATACGCAGTATTTT. It encodes CASSVAASGRAADTQYF.

The rearrangement links TRBV29-1 to TRBJ2-3, with unresolved D. This CDR3 has 12 amino acids. Germline CDR1 SQVTM, CDR2 ANQGSEA. V lost 2 bases to trimming and J lost 4 bases, with 7 bases between them. The chain's CDR3 is CSVERPPDTQYF. The CDR3 nucleotides are TGCAGCGTTGAACGGCCGCCAGATACGCAGTATTTT.

A single count supports this clone. V and J are TRBV5-1 and TRBJ1-6; D call uncertain. V shed 1 base and J shed 5 bases, with 4 bases lying between them. Germline loops: CDR1 SGHRS, CDR2 YFSETQ. This CDR3 contains 13 residues. The CDR3 DNA reads TGCGCCAGCAGCTTGTCCAATAATTCACCCCTCCACTTT. It encodes CASSLSNNSPLHF.

V usage is TRBV4-2 and J usage is TRBJ2-5; 7 bases are shared with TRBD2. This CDR3 is 17 amino acids long. The V gene's germline CDR1 is LGHNA and CDR2 YNFKEQ. The V gene end was trimmed by 1 base and the J gene end by 2 bases; junction bases not matched to a gene: 10. In DNA form, the CDR3 reads TGTGCCAGCAGCCAAGTTTTGGTCGCTAGCGGTCAAGAGACCCAGTACTTC. Amino acids: CASSQVLVASGQETQYF.

This sequence joins TRBV19 and TRBJ2-2; 10 bases line up with TRBD1. The CDR3 sequence is 17 residues long. V shed 3 bases and J 4 bases; nucleotides not matched to a gene: 8. Germline CDR1 reads LNHDA; CDR2 reads SQIVND (reference sequence). DNA for the CDR3: TGTGCCAGTAGTATGGGGACAGGGGAGCGGGGCACCGGGGAGCTGTTTTTT. This gives the protein CASSMGTGERGTGELFF.

The genes are TRBV6-6 and TRBJ2-6, with 7 bases identical to TRBD1. Losses at the gene ends were 5 bases for V and 0 bases for J; bases not matched to a gene: 4. CDR1 and CDR2 from the germline V gene are MNHNY and SVGAGI (reference sequence). CDR3 length: 16 residues. The CDR3: CASSRQGTSGANVLTF. The CDR3 region has the DNA TGTGCCAGCAGTCGACAGGGAACCTCTGGGGCCAACGTCCTGACTTTC.

The CDR3, as DNA: TGCAGTGCTAGTTCGTTCGTTCAGTACTTC. Protein sequence: CSASSFVQYF. V gene TRBV20-1 combines with J gene TRBJ2-4; D remains ambiguous. With 3 bases removed from V and 11 bases from J, the gap between germline ends came to 8 bases. Germline V gives CDR1 DFQATT, CDR2 SNEGSKA (reference sequence). The CDR3 spans 10 residues.

This clone was detected only once. The chain links TRBV5-1 to TRBJ2-5, with D maybe TRBD1 (5 bases). Trimming took 3 bases from V and 5 from J, leaving 14 bases between them. Germline CDR1 SGHRS, CDR2 YFSETQ. The CDR3 length is 14 residues. The CDR3 protein is CASSWTRAGETQYF. The CDR3 coding sequence is TGCGCCAGCAGCTGGACAAGGGCCGGGGAGACCCAGTACTTC.

V usage is TRBV5-4 and J usage is TRBJ2-1; D call uncertain. This CDR3 spans 16 amino acids. Germline assignment: CDR1 SGHNT and CDR2 YYREEE (reference sequence). The V end was cut by 0 bases, the J end by 0 bases, with 10 bases between. This chain's CDR3 is CASSLDSASSYNEQFF. As DNA, the CDR3 is TGTGCCAGCAGCTTGGATTCCGCAAGCTCCTACAATGAGCAGTTCTTC.

The J gene is TRBJ2-3, the V gene TRBV27; 8 bases are shared with TRBD2. The CDR3 has 16 amino acids. V lost 7 bases to trimming and J lost 0 bases; unmatched junction nucleotides: 9. The germline gives CDR1 MNHEY, CDR2 SMNVEV (reference sequence). CDR3 protein: CASKTVERGSTDTQYF. The DNA for the CDR3 is TGTGCCAGCAAGACGGTCGAGCGGGGGAGCACAGATACGCAGTATTTT.

CDR3 residues: CASSLARGYQETQYF. CDR3 nucleotide sequence: TGTGCCAGCAGCTTAGCCAGGGGCTACCAAGAGACCCAGTACTTC. The chain is built from TRBV11-2 and TRBJ2-5; possibly TRBD1 for D (6 bases). V lost 1 base to trimming and J lost 0 bases, with 9 bases between them. The CDR3 totals 15 residues. From germline, CDR1 is SGHAT and CDR2 FQNNGV.

The rearrangement links TRBV7-8 to TRBJ1-4, with D hard to call. CDR1 and CDR2 from the germline V gene are SGHVS and FQNEAQ. The ends were cut back, 0 bases at V and 7 bases at J, with 18 bases in the middle. This CDR3 contains 17 residues. The CDR3 reads CASSLATKSRRREKLFF. CDR3 nucleotide sequence: TGTGCCAGCAGCTTAGCGACAAAATCGAGACGACGTGAAAAACTGTTTTTT.

The chain couples TRBV7-2 to TRBJ2-1, with 7 positions matching TRBD2. The CDR3 consists of 13 residues. Germline assignment: CDR1 SGHTA and CDR2 FQGNSA. Trimming at V came to 6 bases and at J to 4 bases, leaving 3 bases not matched to a gene. The CDR3 DNA reads as TGTGCCAGCAGACTAGCGATTTACAATGAGCAGTTCTTC. Translated: CASRLAIYNEQFF.

The gene calls are TRBV4-1 and TRBJ2-1; 12 bases map to TRBD1. The junction had 5 bases not matched to a gene; V was cut back by 4 bases and J by 4 bases. CDR3 length: 16 amino acids. The germline CDR1 and CDR2 sequences are MGHRA and YSYEKL. CDR3 loop: CASSPGQGARYNEQFF. DNA of the CDR3: TGCGCCAGCAGCCCGGGACAGGGGGCGCGGTACAATGAGCAGTTCTTC.

The chain's CDR3 is CASSLRQGKGQETQYF. The CDR3 coding sequence is TGTGCCAGCAGTTTACGTCAGGGGAAGGGGCAAGAGACCCAGTACTTC. This chain links TRBV28 with TRBJ2-5, with a weak D call TRBD1 (6 bases). The CDR3 has 16 residues. From germline, CDR1 is MDHEN and CDR2 SYDVKM. Trimming removed 2 bases at V and 2 bases at J, with 15 bases between.

This sequence joins TRBV7-6 and TRBJ2-1; 7 nucleotides line up with TRBD2. V lost 1 base, J lost 5 bases, and 5 bases stayed unmatched. The CDR3 covers 15 residues. Germline CDR1 reads SGHVS; CDR2 reads FNYEAQ. Here the CDR3 reads CASSLDRGRHNEQFF. The CDR3 nucleotides read TGTGCCAGCAGCTTAGATCGCGGGAGACACAATGAGCAGTTCTTC.

CDR3 DNA sequence: TGTGCCAGCAGCTTAGAAGGGCCCACCACTAATGAAAAACTGTTTTTT. This codes for CASSLEGPTTNEKLFF. The gene calls are TRBV7-2 and TRBJ1-4, with D unclear. Germline V gene sequence: CDR1 SGHTA, CDR2 FQGNSA. V was shortened by 1 base and J by 2 bases, with 11 bases between the two germline ends. CDR3 length: 16 residues.